These 11 T cell receptor beta chains share one sample of origin, sequenced in a study of identifying expanded T cells in peripheral blood. TCRdb's copy holds only in-frame clones and misses some; the assay was immunoSEQ multiplex PCR. The sample holds around 100,000 clones, over 70% seen once. The sequencing input was blood. The source is a person between 18 and 75 years old in good health.

A single count supports this clone. The chain has TRBV12-5 and TRBJ2-5; D may be TRBD1 or TRBD2 (5 bases each). The J call may be faulty, since TRBJ2-7 better matches the DNA end. The V gene's germline CDR1 is LGHNT and CDR2 FRNRAP. The CDR3 length is 12 residues. CDR3 residues: CASGLGGYEQYF. DNA for the CDR3: TGTGCTAGTGGTTTGGGGGGGTACGAGCAGTACTTC.

Only one count was recorded for this clone. The genes are TRBV7-9 and TRBJ1-1, with D perhaps matching TRBD1 (5 bases). Germline V gene data show CDR1 as SEHNR and CDR2 as FQNEAQ (reference sequence). V was clipped by 5 bases and J by 6 bases, with 10 bases between them. The CDR3 sequence is 12 residues long. The chain's CDR3 is CASSLGAAEAFF. DNA of the CDR3: TGTGCCAGCAGCCTCGGGGCAGCTGAAGCTTTCTTT.

In nucleotides, the CDR3 is TGTGCCAGCAGCCCCGGGGCTAGCGGGAGGGCCGGCAATGAGCAGTTCTTC. It yields the protein CASSPGASGRAGNEQFF. The chain carries TRBV7-3 and TRBJ2-1; 12 nucleotides align to TRBD2. V was clipped by 5 bases and J by 6 bases; unmatched bases: 11. Germline V gives CDR1 SGHTA, CDR2 FQGTGA. The CDR3 has 17 amino acids. Full variable domain (rest looked up from reference TRBV7-3 and TRBJ2-1): GAGVSQTPSNKVTEKGKYVELRCDPISGHTALYWYRQSLGQGPEFLIYFQGTGAADDSGLPNDRFFAVRPEGSVSTLKIQRTERGDSAVYLCASSPGASGRAGNEQFFGPGTRLTVL.

This clone was picked up many times. The genes are TRBV10-3 and TRBJ1-1; 8 bases line up with TRBD1. The CDR3 consists of 14 residues. Germline V lookup: CDR1 ENHRY, CDR2 SYGVKD. J lost 2 bases, V lost 5 bases, and 4 bases had no gene match. CDR3 DNA: TGTGCCATCAGTATTGACAGGGGTAACACTGAAGCTTTCTTT. It translates to CAISIDRGNTEAFF.

The chain recombines TRBV18 with TRBJ1-1, with 7 bases matching TRBD1. This CDR3 region has 15 residues. The trim removed 3 bases at V and 5 bases at J, leaving 9 bases unmatched. The germline CDR1 and CDR2 sequences are KGHSH and LQKENI. Here the CDR3 reads CASSPRQGYGTEAFF. DNA of the CDR3: TGTGCCAGCTCACCTAGACAGGGTTACGGGACTGAAGCTTTCTTT.

The V call is TRBV9, the J call TRBJ2-1; TRBD1 might be the D (6 bases). The CDR3 extends over 16 amino acids. Germline V gives CDR1 SGDLS, CDR2 YYNGEE. V lost 4 bases and J lost 3, with 17 bases in between. The CDR3 DNA is TGTGCCAGCAGCCCTACGACAGGCCGAAGCTACAATGAGCAGTTCTTC. Its translation is CASSPTTGRSYNEQFF.

CDR3 coding DNA: TGTGCCTGGAGTAGGCTAGCGTTCAATGAGCAGTTCTTC. Translation: CAWSRLAFNEQFF. The V call is TRBV30, the J call TRBJ2-1; D perhaps matches TRBD2 (6 bases). CDR1 and CDR2 from the germline V gene are GTSNPN and SVGIG (reference sequence). V dropped 2 bases and J dropped 6 bases, with 11 bases sitting between them. CDR3 length equals 13 residues.

The V gene is TRBV27, the J gene TRBJ1-1, with 8 positions matching TRBD1. Trimming at V came to 5 bases and at J to 1 base, leaving 9 bases not matched to a gene. CDR1 and CDR2 from the germline V gene are MNHEY and SMNVEV (reference sequence). The CDR3 length is 16 residues. The CDR3 DNA reads as TGTGCCAGCAGTCCCCGGACAGGACAGGGGAACACTGAAGCTTTCTTT. Translation: CASSPRTGQGNTEAFF.

The V call is TRBV6-4, the J call TRBJ1-1; D may be TRBD1 (6 bases). There are 13 residues in the CDR3. Germline V gives CDR1 MRHNA, CDR2 SNTAGT. Trimming left V 5 bases short and J 6 bases short, with 13 bases between. The CDR3 loop is CASSKTGRSEAFF. The CDR3 DNA follows: TGTGCCAGCAGTAAAACAGGGAGGTCTGAAGCTTTCTTT.

This rearrangement joins TRBV19 to TRBJ1-5; D may be TRBD1 (5 bases). This CDR3 spans 15 amino acids. V was shortened by 3 bases and J by 6 bases, with 15 bases between the two germline ends. The germline V gene has CDR1 LNHDA and CDR2 SQIVND (reference sequence). DNA for the CDR3: TGTGCCAGTAGTATTCCCCAGGGAGAGGGTCAGCCCCAGCATTTT. As protein: CASSIPQGEGQPQHF. Looking up the rest from reference TRBV19 and TRBJ1-5 gives the full variable domain: DGGITQSPKYLFRKEGQNVTLSCEQNLNHDAMYWYRQDPGQGLRLIYYSQIVNDFQKGDIAEGYSVSREKKESFPLTVTSAQKNPTAFYLCASSIPQGEGQPQHFGDGTRLSIL.

The chain uses TRBV27 and TRBJ2-1; D perhaps matches TRBD1 (6 bases). V was trimmed by 4 bases and J by 5 bases, leaving 9 bases between them. The CDR3 consists of 13 residues. Germline V CDR1 and CDR2: MNHEY, SMNVEV (reference sequence). This CDR3 reads CASSSDRNNEQFF. The DNA of the CDR3 is TGTGCCAGCAGTTCGGACAGAAACAATGAGCAGTTCTTC.